A single sample gave rise to the 22 T cell receptor beta chains below, sequenced in a study of shared clonotypes between healthy human individuals (dated by TCRdb to 2020 to 2022). The protocol used for the library was the immunoSEQ multiplex PCR assay. TCRdb obtained this table from immuneACCESS and retained in-frame rearrangements with V and J assigned. These tables miss some clones; where compared with another copy, unresolved V genes account for less than half of the shortfall, and the remainder is unexplained. The sample records 2 million or so clones, 85% to 95% of which are singletons. About 0.13% of the sample is in the top ten clones. The sample comprised naive CD4+ T cells sorted from blood. Sample cell subset or site, as interpreted from the label and publication: CD45RA+ positively selected. The receptors derive from a man younger than 35 in good health.

The rearrangement joins TRBV11-3 to TRBJ2-1; D is uncertain. The CDR3 has 15 amino acids. Trimming left V 1 base short and J 2 bases short, with 9 bases between. From germline, CDR1 is SGHNT and CDR2 YENEEA. The CDR3 DNA reads as TGTGCCAGCAGCTTAGGCCCTTCGGCCTACAATGAGCAGTTCTTC. This translates into CASSLGPSAYNEQFF. Complete variable domain (other parts from reference TRBV11-3 and TRBJ2-1): EAGVVQSPRYKIIEKKQPVAFWCNPISGHNTLYWYLQNLGQGPELLIRYENEEAVDDSQLPKDRFSAERLKGVDSTLKIQPAELGDSAVYLCASSLGPSAYNEQFFGPGTRLTVL.

This rearrangement joins TRBV6-1 to TRBJ2-3; D perhaps matches TRBD2 (6 bases). Trimming took 8 bases from V and 0 from J, leaving 15 bases between them. In germline, CDR1 is MNHNS, CDR2 SASEGT. The CDR3 consists of 15 residues. CDR3 in DNA: TGTGCCAGCGCAGGGACTGGCCCTAGCACAGATACGCAGTATTTT. This sequence encodes CASAGTGPSTDTQYF.

This chain connects TRBV7-9 to TRBJ2-3; 8 nucleotides match TRBD2. From germline, CDR1 is SEHNR and CDR2 FQNEAQ (reference sequence). There are 15 residues in the CDR3. V trimming: 2 bases; J trimming: 3 bases; junction bases outside the gene matches: 4. For the CDR3, the DNA is TGTGCCAGCAGCTTACTCCCGGGGGGGACAGATACGCAGTATTTT. Its translation: CASSLLPGGTDTQYF.

DNA for the CDR3: TGTGCCAGCAGTTACCGCAGCATGGGGGACTATGGCTACACCTTC. Its translation: CASSYRSMGDYGYTF. The rearrangement joins TRBV6-6 to TRBJ1-2, with TRBD1 as a possible D gene (5 bases). Deletions cut 2 bases from V and 3 bases from J, with 13 bases between. This CDR3 is built from 15 residues. Looked up from germline, CDR1 is MNHNY and CDR2 is SVGAGI (reference sequence).

The V gene is TRBV5-1, the J gene TRBJ2-5; 9 bases are a match to TRBD2. The V gene's germline CDR1 is SGHRS and CDR2 YFSETQ. The CDR3 covers 15 residues. Trimming removed 4 bases from V and 3 bases from J; junction bases left unmatched: 7. The CDR3 DNA sequence: TGCGCCAGCAGCCTCACCGGGACTAGCAAAGAGACCCAGTACTTC. Translation: CASSLTGTSKETQYF.

The rearrangement joins TRBV9 to TRBJ1-2, with 7 positions matching TRBD1. There are 13 residues in the CDR3. V dropped 3 bases and J dropped 6; count of bases not matched to a gene: 5. Germline CDR1 is SGDLS and CDR2 is YYNGEE. The CDR3 DNA sequence: TGTGCCAGCAGCGGGGGACAGATTGATGGCTACACCTTC. Its protein product is CASSGGQIDGYTF.

The chain links TRBV18 to TRBJ1-1, with 8 bases lining up with TRBD1. This CDR3 comprises 15 residues. Germline CDR1 and CDR2: KGHSH and LQKENI. V shed 4 bases, J shed 3 bases, and the junction held 7 bases outside the gene matches. CDR3 bases: TGTGCCAGCTCACTTGGACAGGGTGGATACACTGAAGCTTTCTTT. Amino acids: CASSLGQGGYTEAFF. Full variable domain (rest looked up from reference TRBV18 and TRBJ1-1): NAGVMQNPRHLVRRRGQEARLRCSPMKGHSHVYWYRQLPEEGLKFMVYLQKENIIDESGMPKERFSAEFPKEGPSILRIQQVVRGDSAAYFCASSLGQGGYTEAFFGQGTRLTVV.

V usage is TRBV18 and J usage is TRBJ1-2, with 7 bases fitting TRBD1. Per the germline V gene, CDR1 is KGHSH and CDR2 is LQKENI. V shed 4 bases, J shed 2 bases, and the junction held 1 base outside the gene matches. There are 13 residues in the CDR3. The CDR3 region has the DNA TGTGCCAGCTCACTGGGACAGAACTATGGCTACACCTTC. This gives the protein CASSLGQNYGYTF.

A note on this clone: The same CDR3 can be traced to other DNA sequences in this sample. V and J are TRBV2 and TRBJ2-7, with 10 bases identical to TRBD2. CDR3 length: 14 residues. The V gene's germline CDR1 is SNHLY and CDR2 FYNNEI. Trimming at V came to 6 bases and at J to 2 bases, leaving 4 bases not matched to a gene. CDR3 in amino acids: CASRASGGAYEQYF. DNA of the CDR3: TGTGCCAGCAGAGCCAGCGGGGGGGCCTACGAGCAGTACTTC. The full variable domain, its missing parts supplied by reference TRBV2 and TRBJ2-7, is EPEVTQTPSHQVTQMGQEVILRCVPISNHLYFYWYRQILGQKVEFLVSFYNNEISEKSEIFDDQFSVERPDGSNFTLKIRSTKLEDSAMYFCASRASGGAYEQYFGPGTRLTVT.

The V call is TRBV30, the J call TRBJ2-1; no clear D. CDR1 and CDR2 (germline): GTSNPN, SVGIG (reference sequence). The CDR3 runs to 15 residues. The V gene lost 6 bases and the J gene lost 9 bases, with 24 bases spanning the gap. The CDR3 DNA follows: TGTGCCTGTTCCTTGGGATTCCTAAACGACCCTGAGCAGTTCTTC. Translation: CACSLGFLNDPEQFF.

The chain recombines TRBV11-1 with TRBJ1-6; the D is unclear. Trimming cost V 0 bases and J 7 bases, with 13 bases left between them. The germline gives CDR1 SGHAT, CDR2 FQDESV (reference sequence). CDR3 size: 16 residues. This chain's CDR3 is CASSLARGERNSPLHF. The CDR3, as DNA: TGTGCCAGCAGCTTAGCGCGCGGGGAGCGGAATTCACCCCTCCACTTT.

The chain carries TRBV5-1 and TRBJ2-5, with 8 bases identical to TRBD2. The V gene end was trimmed by 0 bases and the J gene end by 3 bases; junction bases not matched to a gene: 1. The germline V gene encodes CDR1 SGHRS and CDR2 YFSETQ. This CDR3 spans 14 amino acids. CDR3 bases: TGCGCCAGCAGCTTGGGGGGACTAGAAGAGACCCAGTACTTC. Translation: CASSLGGLEETQYF.

The rearrangement uses TRBV10-3 and TRBJ2-3; tentatively, D is TRBD2 (6 bases). This CDR3 has 16 amino acids. Trimming left V 3 bases short and J 3 bases short, with 16 bases between. Germline CDR1 ENHRY, CDR2 SYGVKD. The DNA of the CDR3 is TGTGCCATCAGTGACGGACCCTCAGGGAGGACAGATACGCAGTATTTT. Protein: CAISDGPSGRTDTQYF.

This sequence joins TRBV28 and TRBJ2-7; 11 bases map to TRBD2. The CDR3 contains 11 residues. Germline lookup yields CDR1 MDHEN and CDR2 SYDVKM. Trimming took 9 bases from V and 6 from J; bases not matched to a gene: 1. The CDR3, as DNA: TGTGCCAGTGGACTAGCGGGCGAGCAGTACTTC. Translating gives CASGLAGEQYF.

The rearrangement joins TRBV9 to TRBJ2-5; 14 bases match TRBD2. The CDR3 runs 17 residues. CDR1 is SGDLS and CDR2 is YYNGEE in the germline V gene. After removal of 0 bases from V and 5 bases from J, the junction contained 6 bases not matched to a gene. This chain's CDR3 is CASSVVTSGGAGETQYF. The CDR3 nucleotides read TGTGCCAGCAGCGTAGTGACTAGCGGGGGGGCTGGTGAGACCCAGTACTTC. The full variable domain, its missing parts supplied by reference TRBV9 and TRBJ2-5, is DSGVTQTPKHLITATGQRVTLRCSPRSGDLSVYWYQQSLDQGLQFLIQYYNGEERAKGNILERFSAQQFPDLHSELNLSSLELGDSALYFCASSVVTSGGAGETQYFGPGTRLLVL.

This chain joins TRBV5-1 and TRBJ2-3; weak D call: TRBD2 (5 bases). The CDR3 has 15 amino acids. Germline CDR1 reads SGHRS; CDR2 reads YFSETQ. Trimming shortened V by 2 bases and J by 0 bases, and 10 bases separated the two germline ends. The CDR3 loop is CASSLQAASTDTQYF. For the CDR3, the DNA is TGCGCCAGCAGCTTACAAGCGGCTAGCACAGATACGCAGTATTTT. Looking up the rest from reference TRBV5-1 and TRBJ2-3 gives the full variable domain: KAGVTQTPRYLIKTRGQQVTLSCSPISGHRSVSWYQQTPGQGLQFLFEYFSETQRNKGNFPGRFSGRQFSNSRSEMNVSTLELGDSALYLCASSLQAASTDTQYFGPGTRLTVL.

The chain is built from TRBV5-4 and TRBJ1-2; perhaps TRBD1 as D (5 bases). Looked up from germline, CDR1 is SGHNT and CDR2 is YYREEE (reference sequence). The V end lost 0 bases, the J end lost 6 bases, and 15 bases lay between the germline ends. The CDR3 is made up of 15 amino acids. The DNA of the CDR3 is TGTGCCAGCAGCTTGGGGGGCAGGCGAGATAATGGCTACACCTTC. It yields the protein CASSLGGRRDNGYTF.

The CDR3 DNA follows: TGTGCCTGGAGTGAAGACAGGGGTAGCCAGCCCCAGCATTTT. Translating it yields CAWSEDRGSQPQHF. The chain joins TRBV30 to TRBJ1-5; TRBD1 matches at 8 bases. The CDR3 is made up of 14 amino acids. With 1 base clipped from V and 7 bases from J, the junction kept 6 bases outside the gene matches. The V gene's germline CDR1 is GTSNPN and CDR2 SVGIG (reference sequence).

The rearrangement links TRBV30 to TRBJ2-1; perhaps TRBD1 as D (5 bases). The CDR3 spans 13 residues. V was trimmed by 5 bases and J by 10 bases, leaving 18 bases between them. Looked up from germline, CDR1 is GTSNPN and CDR2 is SVGIG (reference sequence). DNA of the CDR3: TGTGCCTGGGGAAATTCAGGGAAAGGCGAGCAGTTCTTC. Amino acid sequence: CAWGNSGKGEQFF. Together with reference TRBV30 and TRBJ2-1, the CDR3 gives the full variable domain: SQTIHQWPATLVQPVGSPLSLECTVEGTSNPNLYWYRQAAGRGLQLLFYSVGIGQISSEVPQNLSASRPQDRQFILSSKKLLLSDSGFYLCAWGNSGKGEQFFGPGTRLTVL.

V is TRBV18 and J is TRBJ2-5; 10 bases are shared with TRBD1. Germline loops: CDR1 KGHSH, CDR2 LQKENI. The CDR3 extends over 15 amino acids. The V gene end was trimmed by 3 bases and the J gene end by 3 bases; junction bases not matched to a gene: 4. CDR3 in DNA: TGTGCCAGCTCACCGAGGGGGACAGGGGAAGAGACCCAGTACTTC. Translating it yields CASSPRGTGEETQYF.

The chain has TRBV5-1 and TRBJ2-1, with D maybe TRBD1 (5 bases). The CDR3 totals 11 residues. Germline V gene data show CDR1 as SGHRS and CDR2 as YFSETQ. The germline V and J ends were trimmed by 5 bases and 6 bases, with 6 bases remaining between them. The CDR3 here is CASRQANEQFF. CDR3 sequence (DNA): TGCGCCAGCAGACAGGCCAATGAGCAGTTCTTC.

The chain uses TRBV27 and TRBJ1-2, with D hard to call. Germline values: CDR1 MNHEY, CDR2 SMNVEV (reference sequence). The length of the CDR3 is 14 residues. V lost 5 bases and J 5 bases, leaving 15 bases between the germline ends. The CDR3 nucleotides read TGTGCCAGCAGTAGATCCCGGGATCCATATGGCTACACCTTC. Translated, it gives CASSRSRDPYGYTF.